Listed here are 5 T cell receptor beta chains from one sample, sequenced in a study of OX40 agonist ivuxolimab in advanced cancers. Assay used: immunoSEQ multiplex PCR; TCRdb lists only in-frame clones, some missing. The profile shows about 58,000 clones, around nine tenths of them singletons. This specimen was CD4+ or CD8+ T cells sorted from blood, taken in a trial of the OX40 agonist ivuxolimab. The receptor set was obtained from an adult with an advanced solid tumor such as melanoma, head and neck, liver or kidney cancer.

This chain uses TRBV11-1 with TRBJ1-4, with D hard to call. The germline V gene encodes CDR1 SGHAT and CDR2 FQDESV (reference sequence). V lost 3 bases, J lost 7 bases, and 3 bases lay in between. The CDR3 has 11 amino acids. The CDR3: CASSLGEKLFF. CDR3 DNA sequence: TGTGCCAGCAGCTTGGGTGAAAAACTGTTTTTT. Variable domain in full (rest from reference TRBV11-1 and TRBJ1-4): EAEVAQSPRYKITEKSQAVAFWCDPISGHATLYWYRQILGQGPELLVQFQDESVVDDSQLPKDRFSAERLKGVDSTLKIQPAELGDSAMYLCASSLGEKLFFGSGTQLSVL.

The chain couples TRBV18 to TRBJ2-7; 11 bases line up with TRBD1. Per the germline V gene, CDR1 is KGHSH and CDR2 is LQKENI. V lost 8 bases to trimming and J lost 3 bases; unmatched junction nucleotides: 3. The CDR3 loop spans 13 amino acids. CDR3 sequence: CASAGQGGYEQYF. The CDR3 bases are TGTGCCAGCGCGGGACAGGGGGGCTACGAGCAGTACTTC. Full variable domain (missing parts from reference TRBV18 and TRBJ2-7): NAGVMQNPRHLVRRRGQEARLRCSPMKGHSHVYWYRQLPEEGLKFMVYLQKENIIDESGMPKERFSAEFPKEGPSILRIQQVVRGDSAAYFCASAGQGGYEQYFGPGTRLTVT.

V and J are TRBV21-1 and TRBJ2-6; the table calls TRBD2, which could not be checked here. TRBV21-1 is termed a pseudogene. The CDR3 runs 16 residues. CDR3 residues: CASSKARSSGANVLTF. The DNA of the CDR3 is TGTGCCAGCAGCAAAGCGCGAAGCTCTGGGGCCAACGTCCTGACTTTC.

CDR3 in DNA: TGTGCCAGAAGCGGGACAGGGCAGATGAACACTGAAGCTTTCTTT. Its protein product is CARSGTGQMNTEAFF. V is TRBV7-5 and J is TRBJ1-1; TRBD1 is taken as the D call from the table, unchecked against the DNA. TRBV7-5 is a pseudogene locus. The CDR3 totals 15 residues.

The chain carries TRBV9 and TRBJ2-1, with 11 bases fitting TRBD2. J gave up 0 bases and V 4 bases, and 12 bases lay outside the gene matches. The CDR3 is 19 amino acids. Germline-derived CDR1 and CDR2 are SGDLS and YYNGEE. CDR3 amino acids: CASSSPGSGGAASYNEQFF. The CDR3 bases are TGTGCCAGCAGCTCTCCGGGTAGCGGGGGGGCAGCCTCCTACAATGAGCAGTTCTTC.